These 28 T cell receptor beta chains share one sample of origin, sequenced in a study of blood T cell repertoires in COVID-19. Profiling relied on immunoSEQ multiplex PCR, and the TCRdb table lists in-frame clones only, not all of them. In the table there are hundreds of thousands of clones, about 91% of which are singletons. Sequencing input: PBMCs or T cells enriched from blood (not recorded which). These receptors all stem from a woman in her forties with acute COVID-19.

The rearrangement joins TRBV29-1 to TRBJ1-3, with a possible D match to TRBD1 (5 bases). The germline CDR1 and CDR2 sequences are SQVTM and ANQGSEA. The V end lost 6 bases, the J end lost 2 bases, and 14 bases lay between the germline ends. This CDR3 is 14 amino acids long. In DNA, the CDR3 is TGCAGCGTCCCGGGGGGAGGGCCTGGAAACACCATATATTTT. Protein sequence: CSVPGGGPGNTIYF.

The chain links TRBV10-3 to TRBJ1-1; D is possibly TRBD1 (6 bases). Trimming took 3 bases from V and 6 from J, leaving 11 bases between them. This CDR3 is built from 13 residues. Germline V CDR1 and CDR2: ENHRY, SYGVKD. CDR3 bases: TGTGCCATCAGTGAATTTGGGGGCCCTGAAGCTTTCTTT. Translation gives CAISEFGGPEAFF.

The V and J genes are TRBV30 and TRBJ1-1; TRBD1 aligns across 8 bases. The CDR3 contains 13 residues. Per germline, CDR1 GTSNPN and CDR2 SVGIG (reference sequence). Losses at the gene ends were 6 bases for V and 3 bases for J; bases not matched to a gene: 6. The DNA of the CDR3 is TGTGCCTGCATACAGGGGGGGCACACTGAAGCTTTCTTT. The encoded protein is CACIQGGHTEAFF.

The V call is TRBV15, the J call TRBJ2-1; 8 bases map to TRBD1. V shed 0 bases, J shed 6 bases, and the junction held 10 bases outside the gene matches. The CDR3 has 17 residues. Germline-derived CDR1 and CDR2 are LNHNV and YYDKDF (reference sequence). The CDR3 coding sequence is TGTGCCACCAGCAGAGAGGTCGGGGGACAGGTTGGCAATGAGCAGTTCTTC. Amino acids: CATSREVGGQVGNEQFF.

The CDR3 protein is CASSPPGQGGTEAFF. The CDR3 DNA is TGTGCCAGCTCACCCCCGGGACAGGGCGGCACTGAAGCTTTCTTT. V is TRBV18 and J is TRBJ1-1; TRBD1 aligns across 9 bases. With 3 bases clipped from V and 4 bases from J, the junction kept 6 bases outside the gene matches. The CDR3 contains 15 residues. The germline V gene has CDR1 KGHSH and CDR2 LQKENI.

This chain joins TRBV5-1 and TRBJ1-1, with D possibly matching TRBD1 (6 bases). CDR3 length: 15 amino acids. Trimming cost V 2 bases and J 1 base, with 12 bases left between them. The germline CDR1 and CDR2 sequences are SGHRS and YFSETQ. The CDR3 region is CASSLGTLENTEAFF. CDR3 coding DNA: TGCGCCAGCAGCTTAGGGACACTTGAGAACACTGAAGCTTTCTTT. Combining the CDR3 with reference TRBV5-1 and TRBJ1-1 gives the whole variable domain KAGVTQTPRYLIKTRGQQVTLSCSPISGHRSVSWYQQTPGQGLQFLFEYFSETQRNKGNFPGRFSGRQFSNSRSEMNVSTLELGDSALYLCASSLGTLENTEAFFGQGTRLTVV.

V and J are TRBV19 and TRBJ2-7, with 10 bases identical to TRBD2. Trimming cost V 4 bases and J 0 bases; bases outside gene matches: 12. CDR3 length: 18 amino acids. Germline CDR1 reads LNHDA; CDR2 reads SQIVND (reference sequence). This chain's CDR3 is CASSTFAGLATSSYEQYF. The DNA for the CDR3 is TGTGCCAGTAGTACCTTCGCGGGACTAGCGACGAGCTCCTACGAGCAGTACTTC.

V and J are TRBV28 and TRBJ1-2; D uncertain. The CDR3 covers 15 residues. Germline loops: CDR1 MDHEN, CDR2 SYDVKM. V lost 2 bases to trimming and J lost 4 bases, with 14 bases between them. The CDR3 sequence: CASSLTQTIAYGYTF. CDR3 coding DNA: TGTGCCAGCAGTTTAACCCAAACCATAGCCTATGGCTACACCTTC.

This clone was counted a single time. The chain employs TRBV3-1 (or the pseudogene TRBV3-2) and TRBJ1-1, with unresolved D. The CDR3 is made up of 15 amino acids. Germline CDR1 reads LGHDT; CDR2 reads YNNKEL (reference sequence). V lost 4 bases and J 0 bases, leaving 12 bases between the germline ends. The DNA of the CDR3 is TGTGCCAGCAGCCCCCCCCCGAGCATGAACACTGAAGCTTTCTTT. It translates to CASSPPPSMNTEAFF.

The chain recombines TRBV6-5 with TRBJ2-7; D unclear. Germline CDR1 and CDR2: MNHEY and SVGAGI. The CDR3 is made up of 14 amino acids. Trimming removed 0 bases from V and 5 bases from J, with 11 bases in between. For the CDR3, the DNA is TGTGCCAGCAGTTACTCGATCTTGACACACGAGCAGTACTTC. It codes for CASSYSILTHEQYF.

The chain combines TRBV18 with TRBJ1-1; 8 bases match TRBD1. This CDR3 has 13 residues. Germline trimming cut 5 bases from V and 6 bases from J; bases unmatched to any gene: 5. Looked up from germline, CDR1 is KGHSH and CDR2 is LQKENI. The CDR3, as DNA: TGTGCCAGCTCAATGGACAGGGATGCTGAAGCTTTCTTT. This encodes CASSMDRDAEAFF. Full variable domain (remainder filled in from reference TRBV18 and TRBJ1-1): NAGVMQNPRHLVRRRGQEARLRCSPMKGHSHVYWYRQLPEEGLKFMVYLQKENIIDESGMPKERFSAEFPKEGPSILRIQQVVRGDSAAYFCASSMDRDAEAFFGQGTRLTVV.

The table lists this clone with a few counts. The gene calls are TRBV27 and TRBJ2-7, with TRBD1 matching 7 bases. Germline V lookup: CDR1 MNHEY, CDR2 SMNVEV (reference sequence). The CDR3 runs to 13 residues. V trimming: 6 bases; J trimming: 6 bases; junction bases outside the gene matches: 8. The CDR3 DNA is TGTGCCAGCAGGACGTGGGACAGTCCCGAGCAGTACTTC. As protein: CASRTWDSPEQYF.

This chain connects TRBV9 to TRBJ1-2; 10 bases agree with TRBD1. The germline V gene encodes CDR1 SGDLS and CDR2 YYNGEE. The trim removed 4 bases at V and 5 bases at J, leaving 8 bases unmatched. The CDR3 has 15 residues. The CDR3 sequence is CASSHGTGVGYGYTF. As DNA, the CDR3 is TGTGCCAGCAGCCACGGGACAGGGGTTGGTTATGGCTACACCTTC.

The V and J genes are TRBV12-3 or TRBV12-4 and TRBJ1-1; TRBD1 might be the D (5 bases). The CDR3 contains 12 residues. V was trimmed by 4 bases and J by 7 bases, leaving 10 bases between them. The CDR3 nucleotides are TGTGCCAGCAGTTCCAGACAGATTGAAGCTTTCTTT. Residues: CASSSRQIEAFF.

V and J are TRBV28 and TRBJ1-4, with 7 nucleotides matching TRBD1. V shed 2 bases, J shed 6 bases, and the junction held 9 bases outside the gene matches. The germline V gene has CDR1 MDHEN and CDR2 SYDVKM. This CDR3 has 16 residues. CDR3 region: CASSLQIFQGDEKLFF. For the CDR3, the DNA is TGTGCCAGCAGTTTACAAATATTTCAGGGGGATGAAAAACTGTTTTTT.

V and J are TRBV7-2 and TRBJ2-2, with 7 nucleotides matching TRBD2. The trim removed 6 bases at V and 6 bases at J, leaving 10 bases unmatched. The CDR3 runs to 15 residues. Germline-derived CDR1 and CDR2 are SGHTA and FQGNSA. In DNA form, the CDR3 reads TGTGCCAGCAGATGGTCGGAGGGAGGGGCCGGGGAGCTGTTTTTT. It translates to CASRWSEGGAGELFF.

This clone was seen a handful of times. The CDR3 coding sequence is TGTGCCAGCAGTTTATCTAAGGGAGACCGGTCACCCCTCCACTTT. The encoded protein is CASSLSKGDRSPLHF. The V gene is TRBV28, the J gene TRBJ1-6; D ambiguous. Per the germline V gene, CDR1 is MDHEN and CDR2 is SYDVKM. V was shortened by 1 base and J by 10 bases, with 14 bases between the two germline ends. The CDR3 consists of 15 residues. The full variable domain, its missing parts supplied by reference TRBV28 and TRBJ1-6, is DVKVTQSSRYLVKRTGEKVFLECVQDMDHENMFWYRQDPGLGLRLIYFSYDVKMKEKGDIPEGYSVSREKKERFSLILESASTNQTSMYLCASSLSKGDRSPLHFGNGTRLTVT.

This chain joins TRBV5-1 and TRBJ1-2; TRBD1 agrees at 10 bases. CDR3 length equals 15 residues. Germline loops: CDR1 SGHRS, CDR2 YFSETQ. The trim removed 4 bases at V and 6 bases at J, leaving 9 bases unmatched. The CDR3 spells CASSTSGTGDHGYTF. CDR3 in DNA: TGCGCCAGCAGCACGTCCGGGACAGGGGATCATGGCTACACCTTC.

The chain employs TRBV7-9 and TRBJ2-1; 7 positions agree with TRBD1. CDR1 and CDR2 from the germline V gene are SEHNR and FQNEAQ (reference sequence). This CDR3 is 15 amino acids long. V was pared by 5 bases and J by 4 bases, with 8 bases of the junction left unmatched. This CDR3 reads CASSPLGQLYNEQFF. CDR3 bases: TGTGCCAGCAGCCCGTTGGGACAGCTTTACAATGAGCAGTTCTTC.

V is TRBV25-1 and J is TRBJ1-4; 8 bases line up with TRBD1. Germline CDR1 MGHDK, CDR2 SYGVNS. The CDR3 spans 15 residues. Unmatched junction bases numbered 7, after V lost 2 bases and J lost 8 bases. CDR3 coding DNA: TGTGCCAGCAGTGAAGGTTGGGCAGGGGGCGAAAAACTGTTTTTT. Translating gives CASSEGWAGGEKLFF.

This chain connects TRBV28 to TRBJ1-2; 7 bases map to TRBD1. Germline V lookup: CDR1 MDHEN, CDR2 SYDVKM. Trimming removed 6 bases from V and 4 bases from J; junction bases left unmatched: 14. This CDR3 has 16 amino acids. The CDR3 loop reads CASSRGGTANSYGYTF. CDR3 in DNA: TGTGCCAGCAGCCGGGGGGGGACAGCCAATTCCTATGGCTACACCTTC.

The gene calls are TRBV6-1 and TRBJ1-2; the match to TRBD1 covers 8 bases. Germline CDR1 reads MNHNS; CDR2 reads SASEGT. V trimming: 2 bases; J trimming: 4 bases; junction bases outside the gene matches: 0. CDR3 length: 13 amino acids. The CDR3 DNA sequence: TGTGCCAGCAGTGAAACAGGGGGCTATGGCTACACCTTC. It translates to CASSETGGYGYTF.

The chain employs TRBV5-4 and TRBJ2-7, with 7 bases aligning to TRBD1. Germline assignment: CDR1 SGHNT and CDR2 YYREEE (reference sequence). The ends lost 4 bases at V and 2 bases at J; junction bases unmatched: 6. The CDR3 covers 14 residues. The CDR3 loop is CASSPGTDPYEQYV. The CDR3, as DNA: TGTGCCAGCAGCCCCGGGACAGACCCCTACGAGCAGTACGTC.

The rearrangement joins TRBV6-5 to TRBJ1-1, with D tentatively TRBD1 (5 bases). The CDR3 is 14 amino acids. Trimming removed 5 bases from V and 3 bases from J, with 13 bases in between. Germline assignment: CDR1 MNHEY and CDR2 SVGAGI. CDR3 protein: CASSPLGVDTEAFF. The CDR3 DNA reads TGTGCCAGCAGTCCCCTAGGGGTGGACACTGAAGCTTTCTTT.

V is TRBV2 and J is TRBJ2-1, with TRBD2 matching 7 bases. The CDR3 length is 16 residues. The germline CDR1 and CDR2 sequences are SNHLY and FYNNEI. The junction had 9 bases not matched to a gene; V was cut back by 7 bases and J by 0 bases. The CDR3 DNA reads TGTGCCAGCATAGGCGGGAGAATAGGCTCCTACAATGAGCAGTTCTTC. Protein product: CASIGGRIGSYNEQFF.

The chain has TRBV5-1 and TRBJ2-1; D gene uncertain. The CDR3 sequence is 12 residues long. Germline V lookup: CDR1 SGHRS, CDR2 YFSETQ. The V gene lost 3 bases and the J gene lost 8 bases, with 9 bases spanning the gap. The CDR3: CASSSTRDEQFF. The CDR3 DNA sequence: TGCGCCAGCAGCTCGACTCGCGATGAGCAGTTCTTC.

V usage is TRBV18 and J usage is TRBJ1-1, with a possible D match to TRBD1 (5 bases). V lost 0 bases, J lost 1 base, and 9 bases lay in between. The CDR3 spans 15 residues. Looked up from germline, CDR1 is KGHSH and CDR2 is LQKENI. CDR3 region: CASSPPTGSNTEAFF. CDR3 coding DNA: TGTGCCAGCTCACCACCAACAGGCTCGAACACTGAAGCTTTCTTT.

Written as DNA, the CDR3 is TGCGCCAGCAGCCAAGATGCGCCACTCGGTACGCAGTATTTT. Amino acid sequence: CASSQDAPLGTQYF. The gene calls are TRBV4-3 and TRBJ2-3; D remains ambiguous. This CDR3 region has 14 residues. Germline V gene sequence: CDR1 LGHNA, CDR2 YSLEER. V was cut by 0 bases and J by 8 bases, with 12 bases left in between.